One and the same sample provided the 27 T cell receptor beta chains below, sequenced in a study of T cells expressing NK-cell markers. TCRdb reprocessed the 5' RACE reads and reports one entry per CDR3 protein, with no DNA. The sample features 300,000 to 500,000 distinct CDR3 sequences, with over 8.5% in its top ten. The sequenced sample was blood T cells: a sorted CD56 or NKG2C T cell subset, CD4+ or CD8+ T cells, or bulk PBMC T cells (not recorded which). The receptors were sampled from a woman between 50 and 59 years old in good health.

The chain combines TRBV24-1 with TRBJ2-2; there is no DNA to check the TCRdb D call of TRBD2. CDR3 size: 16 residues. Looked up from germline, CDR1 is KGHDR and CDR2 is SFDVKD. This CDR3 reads CATSDPIAGGAGELFF.

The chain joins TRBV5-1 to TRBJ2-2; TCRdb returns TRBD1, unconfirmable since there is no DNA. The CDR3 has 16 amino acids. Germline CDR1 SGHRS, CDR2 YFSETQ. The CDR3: CASSLAGRTNTGELFF.

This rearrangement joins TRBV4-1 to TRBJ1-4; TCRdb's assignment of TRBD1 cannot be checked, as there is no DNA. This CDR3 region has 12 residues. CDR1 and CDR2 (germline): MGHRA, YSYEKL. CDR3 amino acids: CASSQVGDGMFF.

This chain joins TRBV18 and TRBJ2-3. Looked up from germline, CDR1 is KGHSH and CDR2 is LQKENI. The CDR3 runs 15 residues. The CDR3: CASSPILAEPDTQYF. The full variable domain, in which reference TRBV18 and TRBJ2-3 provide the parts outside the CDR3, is NAGVMQNPRHLVRRRGQEARLRCSPMKGHSHVYWYRQLPEEGLKFMVYLQKENIIDESGMPKERFSAEFPKEGPSILRIQQVVRGDSAAYFCASSPILAEPDTQYFGPGTRLTVL.

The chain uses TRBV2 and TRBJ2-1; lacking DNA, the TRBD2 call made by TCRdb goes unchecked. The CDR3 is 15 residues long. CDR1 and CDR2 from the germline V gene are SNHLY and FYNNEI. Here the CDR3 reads CASGTASGTSRVQFF.

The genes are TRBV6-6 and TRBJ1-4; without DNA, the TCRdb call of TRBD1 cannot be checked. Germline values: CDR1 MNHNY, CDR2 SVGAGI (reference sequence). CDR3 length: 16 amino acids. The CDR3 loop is CASRGVGARRNEKLFF.

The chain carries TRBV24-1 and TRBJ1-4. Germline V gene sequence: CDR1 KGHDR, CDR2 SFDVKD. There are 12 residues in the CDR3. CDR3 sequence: CATSGTDGKLFF.

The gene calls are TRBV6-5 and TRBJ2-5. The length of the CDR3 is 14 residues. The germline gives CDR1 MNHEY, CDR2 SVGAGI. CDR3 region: CASSYSSVQETQYF.

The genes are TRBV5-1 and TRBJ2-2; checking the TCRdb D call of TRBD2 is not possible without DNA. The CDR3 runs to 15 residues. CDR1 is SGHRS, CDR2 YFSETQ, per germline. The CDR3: CASSFTSGSGGELFF.

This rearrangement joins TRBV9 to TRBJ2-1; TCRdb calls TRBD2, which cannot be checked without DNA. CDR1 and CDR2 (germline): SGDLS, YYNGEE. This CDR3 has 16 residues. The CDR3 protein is CASSPRGLAGGFEQFF. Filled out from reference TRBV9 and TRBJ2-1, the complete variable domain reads DSGVTQTPKHLITATGQRVTLRCSPRSGDLSVYWYQQSLDQGLQFLIQYYNGEERAKGNILERFSAQQFPDLHSELNLSSLELGDSALYFCASSPRGLAGGFEQFFGPGTRLTVL.

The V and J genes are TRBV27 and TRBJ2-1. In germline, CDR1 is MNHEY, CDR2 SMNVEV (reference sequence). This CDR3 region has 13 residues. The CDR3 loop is CASSFARDNEQFF.

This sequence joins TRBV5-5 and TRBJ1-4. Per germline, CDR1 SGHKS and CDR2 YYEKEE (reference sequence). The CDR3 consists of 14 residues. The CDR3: CASSLGRINEKLFF.

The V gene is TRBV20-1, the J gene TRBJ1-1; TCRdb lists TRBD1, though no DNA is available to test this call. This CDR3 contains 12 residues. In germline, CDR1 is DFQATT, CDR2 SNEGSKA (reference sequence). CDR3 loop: CSAGRGDTEAFF.

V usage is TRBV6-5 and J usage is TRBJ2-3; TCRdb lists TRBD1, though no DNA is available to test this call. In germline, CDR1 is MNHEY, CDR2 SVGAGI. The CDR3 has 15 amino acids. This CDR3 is CASTQTGADTDTQYF.

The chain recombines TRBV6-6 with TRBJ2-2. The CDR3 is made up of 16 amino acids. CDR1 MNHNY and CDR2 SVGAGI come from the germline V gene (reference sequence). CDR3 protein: CASSYSSGANTGELFF.

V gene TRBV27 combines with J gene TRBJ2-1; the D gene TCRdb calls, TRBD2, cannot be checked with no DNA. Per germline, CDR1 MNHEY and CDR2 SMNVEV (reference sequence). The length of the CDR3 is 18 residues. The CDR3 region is CASSSTEIARSSYNEQFF.

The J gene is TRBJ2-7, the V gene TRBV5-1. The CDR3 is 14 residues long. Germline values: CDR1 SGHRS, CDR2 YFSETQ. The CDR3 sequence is CASSLPTGNYEQYF.

CDR3 loop: CASSAPPGTGQTQYF. The chain joins TRBV6-6 to TRBJ2-5; the TRBD2 assignment by TCRdb is unverifiable without DNA. The CDR3 has 15 residues. Germline V CDR1 and CDR2: MNHNY, SVGAGI (reference sequence).

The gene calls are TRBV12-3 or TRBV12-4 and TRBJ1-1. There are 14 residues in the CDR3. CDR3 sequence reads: CASSTSPGNTEAFF.

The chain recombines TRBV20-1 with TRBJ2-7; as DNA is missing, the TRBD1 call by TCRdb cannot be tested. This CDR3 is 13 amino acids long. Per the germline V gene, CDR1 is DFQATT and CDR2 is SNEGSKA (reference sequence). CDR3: CSATDRDPLEQYF.

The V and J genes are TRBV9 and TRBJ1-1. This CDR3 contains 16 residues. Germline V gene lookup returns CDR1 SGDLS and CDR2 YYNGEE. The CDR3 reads CASSVANDFLGTEAFF.

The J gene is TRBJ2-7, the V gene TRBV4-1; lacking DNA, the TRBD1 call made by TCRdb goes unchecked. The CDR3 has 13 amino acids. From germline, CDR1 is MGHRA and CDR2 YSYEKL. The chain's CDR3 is CASSQTTGGEQYF.

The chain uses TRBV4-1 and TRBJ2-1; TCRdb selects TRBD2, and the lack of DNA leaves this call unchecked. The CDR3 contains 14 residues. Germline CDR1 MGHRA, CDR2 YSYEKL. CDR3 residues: CASSPERAGNEQFF.

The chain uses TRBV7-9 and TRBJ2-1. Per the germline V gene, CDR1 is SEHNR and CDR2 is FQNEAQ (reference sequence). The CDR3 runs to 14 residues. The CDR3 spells CASSDTSAYNEQFF. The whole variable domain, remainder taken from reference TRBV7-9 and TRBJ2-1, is DTGVSQNPRHKITKRGQNVTFRCDPISEHNRLYWYRQTLGQGPEFLTYFQNEAQLEKSRLLSDRFSAERPKGSFSTLEIQRTEQGDSAMYLCASSDTSAYNEQFFGPGTRLTVL.

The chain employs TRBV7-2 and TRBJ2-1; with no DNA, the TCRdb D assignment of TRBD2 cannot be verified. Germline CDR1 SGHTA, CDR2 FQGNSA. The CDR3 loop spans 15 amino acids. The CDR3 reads CASSLSGAGTDEQFF. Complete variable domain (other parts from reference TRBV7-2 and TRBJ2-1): GAGVSQSPSNKVTEKGKDVELRCDPISGHTALYWYRQSLGQGLEFLIYFQGNSAPDKSGLPSDRFSAERTGGSVSTLTIQRTQQEDSAVYLCASSLSGAGTDEQFFGPGTRLTVL.

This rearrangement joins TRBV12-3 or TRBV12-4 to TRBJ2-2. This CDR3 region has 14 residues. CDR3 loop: CASSPTRSTGELFF.

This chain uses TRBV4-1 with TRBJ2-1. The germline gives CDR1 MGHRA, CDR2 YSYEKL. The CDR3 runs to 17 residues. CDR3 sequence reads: CASSQLTKSAAYNEQFF.